Listed below are T cell receptor beta chains from one sample, sequenced in a study of blood T cell repertoires in COVID-19. TCRdb's table, derived via immunoSEQ multiplex PCR, lists solely in-frame clones and lacks some. The sample carries over 400,000 clones, 80% to 90% recorded once. The sequenced sample consisted of peripheral blood. These receptors were obtained from a human donor in a cohort sampled during active COVID-19. CDR3s include the opening cysteine and the closing phenylalanine or tryptophan. The D gene is left open where the match is weak.

v_call,d_call,j_call,cdr3_length,cdr3_nt,cdr3_aa
TRBV2,TRBD1,TRBJ2-7,15,TGTGCCAGCAGTGAAGCTAGGACAGGGAACTACGAGCAGTACTTC,CASSEARTGNYEQYF
TRBV5-1,.,TRBJ2-6,16,TGCGCCAGCAGCTTGGACAGGGACTCTGGGGCCAACGTCCTGACTTTC,CASSLDRDSGANVLTF
TRBV19,TRBD1,TRBJ1-4,15,TGTGCCAGCGAGACCACAGGGGGCGTGGGTGAAAAACTGTTTTTT,CASETTGGVGEKLFF
TRBV15,.,TRBJ2-7,12,TGTGCCACCGGACTATTGGCCGGCGAGCAGTACTTC,CATGLLAGEQYF
TRBV4-3,.,TRBJ2-7,14,TGCGCCAGCAGCCAAGATTGGGCCTCCTACGAGCAGTACTTC,CASSQDWASYEQYF
TRBV30,.,TRBJ2-3,15,TGTGCCTGGAGTCCTAGCAGGAAAACGGGGGATACGCAGTATTTT,CAWSPSRKTGDTQYF
TRBV3-1/TRBV3-2,.,TRBJ1-5,14,TGTGCCAGCAGCCCCACGGCGGGGGGTCAGCCCCAGCATTTT,CASSPTAGGQPQHF
TRBV28,TRBD2,TRBJ2-7,14,TGTGCCAGCAGGCCGGGACTAGCGACAAGGAGGGCGTACTTC,CASRPGLATRRAYF
TRBV5-5,.,TRBJ2-7,15,TGTGCCAGCAGCTGGGGAACTAGCCTAGACTACGAGCAGTACTTC,CASSWGTSLDYEQYF
TRBV12-3/TRBV12-4,TRBD2,TRBJ2-1,11,TGTGCCAGTTCCCCGGGGGGTGAGCAGTTCTTC,CASSPGGEQFF